Sequencing of this T cell receptor (beta chain) was carried out in a study of T cell clonotyping in hematopoietic cell transplantation. Regarding the study as a whole: No sorting was done, leaving CD4 and CD8 contributions mixed. Higher Inverse Simpson Index values in graft donor and pretransplant recipient predicted broader posttransplant TCR diversity. After transplant, recipient diversity fell while pathologically expanded clonotypes grew through day 180.

Concerning this clone itself: Antigen unknown.

Sequenced by immunoSEQ multiplex PCR; TCRdb stores in-frame clones only, minus some. The table records approximately 9,000 clones, 95% to 97% of them present only once. Blood collection times were about day -28 and days 30, 100, 180 posttransplant. V lost 3 bases and J lost 12, with 11 bases in between. The V gene's germline CDR1 is SGHAT and CDR2 FQNNGV. The CDR3 runs 11 residues. Sequences were derived from peripheral blood mononuclear cells, sampled 100 days after allogeneic stem cell transplant. The TCR was taken from a male patient between 55 and 70 years old who had an allogeneic stem cell transplant from a related donor, so the T cells may come from the graft donor. Some clones in this sample may be carry-over from other donors' samples. The chain couples TRBV11-2 to TRBJ1-1; D possibly corresponds to TRBD1 (5 bases). The CDR3 nucleotides are TGTGCCAGCAGCTTGGGGACTTTGTCTTTCTTT. It codes for CASSLGTLSFF.